Shown below are 12 T cell receptor beta chains from a single sample sequenced in a study of blood T cell repertoires in COVID-19. Repertoires were generated with immunoSEQ multiplex PCR, while TCRdb's copy carries only in-frame clones and drops some. The sample contains fewer than 100,000 clones, 65% to 90% of which appear only once. Sequences were obtained from peripheral blood. The origin of the receptors is a man aged 55 to 70 with acute or convalescent COVID-19.

The rearrangement joins TRBV6-2 or TRBV6-3 to TRBJ1-2; D ambiguous. This CDR3 spans 16 amino acids. Trimming cost V 2 bases and J 1 base, with 14 bases left between them. Germline loops: CDR1 MNHEY, CDR2 SVGEGT. This CDR3 is CASSYREEKINYGYTF. The CDR3 nucleotides read TGTGCCAGCAGTTACCGTGAAGAGAAGATTAACTATGGCTACACCTTC.

The chain links TRBV19 to TRBJ1-6, with unresolved D. Germline assignment: CDR1 LNHDA and CDR2 SQIVND (reference sequence). There are 14 residues in the CDR3. Trimming left V 3 bases short and J 7 bases short, with 10 bases between. The CDR3 bases are TGTGCCAGTAGTATTTGGCAGGCCAATTCACCCCTCCACTTT. Residues: CASSIWQANSPLHF.

The chain employs TRBV18 and TRBJ2-7, with 14 bases matching TRBD2. Germline CDR1 and CDR2: KGHSH and LQKENI. The ends lost 4 bases at V and 3 bases at J; junction bases unmatched: 8. The CDR3 is 17 residues long. The CDR3 region has the DNA TGTGCCAGCTCACTAGGGACTAGCGGGAGAGGTCGCTACGAGCAGTACTTC. Protein sequence: CASSLGTSGRGRYEQYF.

The rearrangement joins TRBV27 to TRBJ2-1; 10 bases agree with TRBD2. Trimming at V came to 8 bases and at J to 0 bases, leaving 13 bases not matched to a gene. Germline CDR1 MNHEY, CDR2 SMNVEV (reference sequence). The CDR3 loop spans 18 amino acids. CDR3 region: CASLRASGGPSSYNEQFF. The CDR3 DNA sequence: TGTGCCAGCCTGAGGGCTAGCGGGGGTCCCTCCTCCTACAATGAGCAGTTCTTC.

This clone was observed a single time. This chain links TRBV18 with TRBJ1-1; unclear D gene. CDR1 KGHSH and CDR2 LQKENI come from the germline V gene. The CDR3 sequence is 13 residues long. V gave up 1 base and J gave up 2 bases, with 5 bases separating them. The CDR3 bases are TGTGCCAGCTCACCACTAAGCAACACTGAAGCTTTCTTT. Encoded protein: CASSPLSNTEAFF.

The V call is TRBV19, the J call TRBJ1-1; D is undetermined. V lost 6 bases, J lost 0 bases, and 20 bases lay in between. This CDR3 region has 17 residues. Per germline, CDR1 LNHDA and CDR2 SQIVND (reference sequence). CDR3 region: CASRPRREISMNTEAFF. In DNA, the CDR3 is TGTGCCAGTAGACCCAGGAGGGAGATTTCTATGAACACTGAAGCTTTCTTT.

The rearrangement uses TRBV19 and TRBJ1-1, with a possible D match to TRBD1 (5 bases). V was trimmed by 10 bases and J by 1 base, leaving 13 bases between them. Germline loops: CDR1 LNHDA, CDR2 SQIVND (reference sequence). The CDR3 has 13 amino acids. The CDR3 region is CATKGRANTEAFF. In DNA, the CDR3 is TGTGCCACCAAAGGCAGGGCGAACACTGAAGCTTTCTTT.

The rearrangement joins TRBV6-5 to TRBJ2-7; 10 positions agree with TRBD1. CDR1 and CDR2 from the germline V gene are MNHEY and SVGAGI. J lost 2 bases, V lost 6 bases, and 7 bases had no gene match. This CDR3 region has 15 residues. The CDR3 is CASRTNGQGAYEQYF. The CDR3 DNA is TGTGCCAGCAGAACTAACGGACAGGGGGCCTACGAGCAGTACTTC.

The chain employs TRBV19 and TRBJ2-2; a weak D match, TRBD2 (6 bases). Germline V gene data show CDR1 as LNHDA and CDR2 as SQIVND (reference sequence). CDR3 length equals 16 residues. Trimming left V 4 bases short and J 2 bases short, with 14 bases between. The DNA of the CDR3 is TGTGCCAGTAGTACGGGACTTTCCGTCAACACCGGGGAGCTGTTTTTT. Translation: CASSTGLSVNTGELFF.

The chain combines TRBV10-3 with TRBJ2-2; TRBD1 matches at 11 bases. The V and J ends lost 4 bases and 6 bases, in that order; junction bases with no gene match: 7. CDR1 and CDR2 (germline): ENHRY, SYGVKD. This CDR3 spans 16 amino acids. The CDR3 is CAISAQDRGLAGELFF. The CDR3 DNA sequence: TGTGCCATCAGTGCCCAGGACAGGGGGCTGGCCGGGGAGCTGTTTTTT.

DNA of the CDR3: TGTGCCAGCAGCAGGCAGGGCGACTACAATGAGCAGTTCTTC. Translation gives CASSRQGDYNEQFF. This rearrangement joins TRBV3-1 (or the pseudogene TRBV3-2) to TRBJ2-1; a possible D gene is TRBD1 (5 bases). The CDR3 spans 14 residues. The V end lost 5 bases, the J end lost 3 bases, and 11 bases lay between the germline ends. CDR1 and CDR2 (germline): LGHDT, YNNKEL (reference sequence).

On this clone itself: Other DNA sequences within the sample encode an identical CDR3. This sequence joins TRBV11-2 and TRBJ2-7; D perhaps matches TRBD2 (7 bases). Germline values: CDR1 SGHAT, CDR2 FQNNGV. Trimming stripped 1 base from V and 6 bases from J, with 10 bases between. The CDR3 is 13 residues long. The CDR3 loop reads CASSLAGEGEQYF. The CDR3 DNA reads as TGTGCCAGCAGCTTAGCAGGGGAGGGCGAGCAGTACTTC. Full variable domain (outside the CDR3, taken from reference TRBV11-2 and TRBJ2-7): EAGVAQSPRYKIIEKRQSVAFWCNPISGHATLYWYQQILGQGPKLLIQFQNNGVVDDSQLPKDRFSAERLKGVDSTLKIQPAKLEDSAVYLCASSLAGEGEQYFGPGTRLTVT.